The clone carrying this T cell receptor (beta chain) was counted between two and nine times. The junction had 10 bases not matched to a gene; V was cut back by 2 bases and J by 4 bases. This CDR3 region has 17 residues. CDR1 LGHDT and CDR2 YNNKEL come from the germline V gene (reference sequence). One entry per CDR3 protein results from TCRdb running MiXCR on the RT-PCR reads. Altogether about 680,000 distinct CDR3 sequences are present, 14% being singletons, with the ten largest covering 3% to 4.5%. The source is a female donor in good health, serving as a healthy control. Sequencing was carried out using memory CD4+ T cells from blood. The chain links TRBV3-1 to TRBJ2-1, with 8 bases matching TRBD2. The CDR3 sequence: CASSQQLTSGPYNEQFF. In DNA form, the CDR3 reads TGTGCCAGCAGCCAACAACTTACTAGCGGCCCTTACAATGAGCAGTTCTTC.